Sequencing of this TCR beta chain was carried out in a study of OX40 agonist ivuxolimab in advanced cancers. Overall study: Ivuxolimab, an antibody acting as an agonist of OX40 (CD134), was used to treat patients. Therapy given before enrollment (anti-PD-1, anti-PD-L1 or anti-CTLA-4) was allowed, and around 40% had some. General study results and limits: Circulating CD4+ and CD8+ T cells showed clonal expansion by week 6 at 0.1 to 3.0 mg/kg. More expanded clones were found, on average, in CD8+ than in CD4+ T cells.

With respect to this clone: Its specificity is unknown.

Here immunoSEQ multiplex PCR was the method, and the copy in TCRdb shows in-frame clones only, minus some. The data hold 70,000 to 75,000 clones, with more than 75% observed a single time. The germline CDR1 and CDR2 sequences are MDHEN and SYDVKM. The germline V and J ends were trimmed by 5 bases and 0 bases, with 14 bases remaining between them. The CDR3 contains 17 residues. The sample consisted of CD4+ or CD8+ T cells sorted from blood, taken in a trial of the OX40 agonist ivuxolimab. The TCR originated in an adult with an advanced solid tumor such as melanoma, head and neck, liver or kidney cancer. The chain employs TRBV28 and TRBJ1-6, with a weak D call TRBD1 (6 bases). CDR3 in amino acids: CASSRLTGSSYNSPLHF. The CDR3 DNA sequence: TGTGCCAGCAGTCGCCTAACAGGGAGCTCCTATAATTCACCCCTCCACTTT. The variable domain in full, with the rest retrieved from reference TRBV28 and TRBJ1-6, is DVKVTQSSRYLVKRTGEKVFLECVQDMDHENMFWYRQDPGLGLRLIYFSYDVKMKEKGDIPEGYSVSREKKERFSLILESASTNQTSMYLCASSRLTGSSYNSPLHFGNGTRLTVT.